A single sample is the source of the 11 T cell receptor beta chains below, sequenced in a study of tumor-infiltrating lymphocytes in primary liver carcinoma. Without any cell sorting, roughly 20-33 mg of bulk tissue yielded co-extracted RNA and DNA. Production of TCR beta cDNA used around 500 ng total RNA together with a constant-region primer. It was through three nested multiplex PCR rounds of slightly modified ARM-PCR that TCR beta libraries arose. TRBV1-TRBV30 forward primers and a C-beta reverse primer were used in the first two PCR rounds, which each ran for approximately 11 cycles. Each CDR3 protein is one row after TCRdb ran MiXCR on the multiplex PCR reads. This sample has about 92,000 distinct CDR3 sequences, with just over 65% found just once. The sample consisted of tumor-adjacent normal liver tissue. These receptors were collected from a man in his forties with primary liver carcinoma and hepatitis B virus infection.

This chain connects TRBV11-2 to TRBJ2-7; TRBD1 or TRBD2 may be the D gene (5 bases each). V lost 5 bases to trimming and J lost 6 bases, with 11 bases between them. This CDR3 comprises 12 residues. Germline V gene data show CDR1 as SGHAT and CDR2 as FQNNGV. CDR3 sequence: CASSLGPREQYF. The CDR3, as DNA: TGTGCCAGCAGCCTGGGACCCCGCGAGCAGTACTTC. The variable domain in full, completed from reference TRBV11-2 and TRBJ2-7, reads EAGVAQSPRYKIIEKRQSVAFWCNPISGHATLYWYQQILGQGPKLLIQFQNNGVVDDSQLPKDRFSAERLKGVDSTLKIQPAKLEDSAVYLCASSLGPREQYFGPGTRLTVT.

This clonotype was seen once. This chain connects TRBV5-1 to TRBJ2-1; D gene uncertain. The germline gives CDR1 SGHRS, CDR2 YFSETQ. The CDR3 is 13 amino acids. Trimming shortened V by 4 bases and J by 7 bases, and 12 bases separated the two germline ends. DNA of the CDR3: TGCGCCAGCAGCCCCAATATAGGGAATGAGCAGTTCTTC. The encoded protein is CASSPNIGNEQFF.

This clonotype has just a few counts. The CDR3 DNA reads TGTGCCAGCAACACTACTAGCGGGTCCTCCCCGGGGGGTGAGCAGTTCTTC. Translation gives CASNTTSGSSPGGEQFF. The J gene is TRBJ2-1, the V gene TRBV7-9, with 9 bases identical to TRBD2. Losses at the gene ends were 7 bases for V and 9 bases for J; bases not matched to a gene: 19. The germline gives CDR1 SEHNR, CDR2 FQNEAQ (reference sequence). The CDR3 runs 17 residues. The whole variable domain, remainder taken from reference TRBV7-9 and TRBJ2-1, is DTGVSQNPRHKITKRGQNVTFRCDPISEHNRLYWYRQTLGQGPEFLTYFQNEAQLEKSRLLSDRFSAERPKGSFSTLEIQRTEQGDSAMYLCASNTTSGSSPGGEQFFGPGTRLTVL.

The chain recombines TRBV6-1 with TRBJ2-7, with 9 positions matching TRBD1. Germline V gene sequence: CDR1 MNHNS, CDR2 SASEGT. J lost 10 bases, V lost 7 bases, and 8 bases had no gene match. The CDR3 is 12 residues long. In nucleotides, the CDR3 is TGTGCCAGCATCCAAACAGGGGGCGAACAGTACTTC. Translated, it gives CASIQTGGEQYF.

This clonotype was seen only once. A much bigger clone sits one base away, suggesting this may be a read error. No conserved phenylalanine or tryptophan ends this CDR3, so it is likely a read error. This chain joins TRBV7-9 and TRBJ2-7, with D possibly being TRBD1 (6 bases). In germline, CDR1 is SEHNR, CDR2 FQNEAQ (reference sequence). The CDR3 has 14 amino acids. V was shortened by 5 bases and J by 3 bases, with 14 bases between the two germline ends. CDR3 nucleotides: TGTGCCAGCAGCAAATCACAGGGTGGCTACGAGCAGTACTTG. This sequence encodes CASSKSQGGYEQYL.

As to this clonotype: Since a much larger clone is just one base distant, this may be a read error. This rearrangement joins TRBV6-6 to TRBJ1-4, with D maybe TRBD1 (6 bases). Per germline, CDR1 MNHNY and CDR2 SVGAGI (reference sequence). The CDR3 has 15 residues. CDR3 amino acids: CASSYTGGDNEKLLF. The CDR3 DNA sequence: TGTGCCAGCAGTTACACCGGGGGCGATAATGAAAAACTGTTATTT.

The chain joins TRBV7-9 to TRBJ2-3; maybe TRBD2 (6 bases). Trimming pared 5 bases from V and 2 bases from J, leaving 23 bases between. The CDR3 is made up of 18 amino acids. The V gene's germline CDR1 is SEHNR and CDR2 FQNEAQ (reference sequence). The CDR3 loop reads CASSQSSVRAVITDTQYF. The CDR3 DNA sequence: TGTGCCAGCAGCCAATCTAGCGTGAGGGCCGTTATCACAGATACGCAGTATTTT.

The V and J genes are TRBV2 and TRBJ2-7; D is ambiguous. The CDR3 totals 15 residues. Germline V gene data show CDR1 as SNHLY and CDR2 as FYNNEI. The ends were cut back, 7 bases at V and 4 bases at J, with 20 bases in the middle. DNA of the CDR3: TGTGCCAGCACTTACCCCCAGGCCCCCGAATACGAGCAGTACTTC. As protein: CASTYPQAPEYEQYF. The entire variable domain, with the rest obtained from reference TRBV2 and TRBJ2-7, is as follows: EPEVTQTPSHQVTQMGQEVILRCVPISNHLYFYWYRQILGQKVEFLVSFYNNEISEKSEIFDDQFSVERPDGSNFTLKIRSTKLEDSAMYFCASTYPQAPEYEQYFGPGTRLTVT.

The chain recombines TRBV11-1 with TRBJ2-1, with 11 bases identical to TRBD2. This CDR3 contains 17 residues. Germline V gene sequence: CDR1 SGHAT, CDR2 FQDESV (reference sequence). Germline trimming cut 5 bases from V and 8 bases from J; bases unmatched to any gene: 14. The CDR3 nucleotides read TGTGCCAGCAGCCGGGAACTAGCGGGAGAAGTTGACTATGAGCAGTTCTTC. It is translated as CASSRELAGEVDYEQFF.

Worth noting for this clonotype: At one end the junction does not follow the germline gene, possibly because of a read error. The chain joins TRBV6-1 to TRBJ2-7, with 7 bases identical to TRBD2. The germline gives CDR1 MNHNS, CDR2 SASEGT. The CDR3 covers 15 residues. The CDR3 region has the DNA TGTGCCAGCACTGAATGTACTAGCGAGAACGACGAGCAGTACTTC. Residues: CASTECTSENDEQYF.

In its sample, this clonotype is medium-sized. The rearrangement joins TRBV29-1 to TRBJ2-7; D is possibly TRBD2 (6 bases). The CDR3 runs to 13 residues. Germline CDR1 is SQVTM and CDR2 is ANQGSEA. Trimming removed 6 bases at V and 1 base at J, with 13 bases between. The CDR3 is CSVEGPPSYEQYF. In nucleotides, the CDR3 is TGCAGCGTGGAGGGGCCCCCGTCCTACGAGCAGTACTTC.